Listed below are T cell receptor beta chains from one sample, sequenced in a study of vaccination and CD4 T cells after COVID-19. These receptors' antigens are unknown. TCRdb ran MiXCR on the PCR reads and lists one entry per CDR3 protein. The sample gives about 17,000 distinct CDR3 sequences, over 45% of which show up once; around 21% is in the top ten. The source was CD4+ T cells from blood, cultured in vitro, collected about 7 months after SARS-CoV-2 vaccination. All receptors come from a human donor who had recovered from COVID-19. CDR3s leave out the opening cysteine and the closing phenylalanine or tryptophan.

v_gene	CDR3aa
TRBV11-3	ASAPRDTEAF
TRBV2	ASSADGANYGYT
TRBV7-2	ASSLAVAVSYEQY
TRBV6-5	ASSYGGALGDTQY
TRBV20-1	SASSSLLMGDQETQY
TRBV15	ATSSATGGNSPLH
TRBV6-5	ASSLQVDYEQY
TRBV20-1	SAFYRDAGNTIY
TRBV11-1	ASTAGLATYNEQF
TRBV7-6	ASSLGSGSAAYEQY
TRBV28	ASRLRRDQETQY
TRBV20-1	SARDYGGRYEQY
TRBV2	ASREDRVEAF
TRBV7-2	ASSLQGAGATQY
TRBV20-1	SARLTSGGARETQY
TRBV27	ASSSPNPDRGWRQY
TRBV15	ATSRGKDRAAGNTIY
TRBV5-1	ASSQVGGGEQF
TRBV7-9	ASSSWLEHLQEQY
TRBV20-1	SARDYLAPYDGYT
TRBV19	ASSRTRQGAYGYT
TRBV29-1	SATFPRSRAYEQY
TRBV6-1	ASSPGGTVTYEQY
TRBV28	ASSLSQSGNQPQH
TRBV5-1	ASRYGGQSYEQY
TRBV6-5	ASRYDVGELF
TRBV29-1	SVAQGARQPQH
TRBV7-2	ASSLRGRRTGTHSNQPQH
TRBV6-2/TRBV6-3	ASSLIQDYNEQF
TRBV20-1	SARAWGRGANTEAF
TRBV27	ASSSTTGRQY
TRBV20-1	SAYGTVYGYT
TRBV4-2	ASSQVTGGGNTIY
TRBV20-1	SATDRAGYT
TRBV7-9	AIHGWADTQY
TRBV6-1	ASSNRANYNSPLH
TRBV20-1	SAASGGETQY
TRBV20-1	SARGGWVYEQY
TRBV20-1	SARGLANEQY
TRBV11-3	ASSRGQSSYEQY
TRBV27	ASSPLLIWDRGTNYGYT
TRBV15	ATSTLDPGTGDYGYT